Shown below are 4 T cell receptor beta chains from a single sample sequenced in a study of T cell changes during pregnancy in multiple sclerosis (dated by TCRdb to about 2019). The library relied on the immunoSEQ multiplex PCR assay. TCRdb carries this immuneACCESS record with in-frame sequences only. Its versions omit some clonotypes, under half of them owing to an unresolved V gene in the studies checked, with the rest unexplained. Within this sample are about 17,000 clones, with 84% of them counted one time only. The ten largest clones represent 15% to 20% of the sample. Source: CD8+ T cells from peripheral blood mononuclear cells, taken in the third trimester of pregnancy. Receptor source: a female donor in good health, enrolled as a control in a pregnancy study.

The V gene is TRBV7-9, the J gene TRBJ2-5; 7 bases fit TRBD1. J gave up 4 bases and V 6 bases, and 2 bases lay outside the gene matches. In germline, CDR1 is SEHNR, CDR2 FQNEAQ (reference sequence). The CDR3 has 12 amino acids. Written as DNA, the CDR3 is TGTGCCAGCAGTAAGGGGGCAGAGACCCAGTACTTC. Translating gives CASSKGAETQYF.

This clone appeared a few times. This chain joins TRBV6-5 and TRBJ1-1; TRBD1 is a possible D gene (6 bases). This CDR3 is built from 12 residues. Germline CDR1 is MNHEY and CDR2 is SVGAGI. The V gene lost 4 bases and the J gene lost 11 bases, with 14 bases spanning the gap. This CDR3 is CASSFSTGPAFF. The CDR3 DNA sequence: TGTGCCAGCAGTTTCTCGACAGGCCCCGCTTTCTTT.

This chain uses TRBV19 with TRBJ1-1; D possibly corresponds to TRBD1 (5 bases). The CDR3 runs 13 residues. V was shortened by 5 bases and J by 5 bases, with 12 bases between the two germline ends. Germline V gene lookup returns CDR1 LNHDA and CDR2 SQIVND (reference sequence). The CDR3 nucleotides are TGTGCCAGTAGTCTCGGCGGGGGGACTGAAGCTTTCTTT. Translation gives CASSLGGGTEAFF.

This clone came up once. The rearrangement uses TRBV5-1 and TRBJ2-2; no clear D gene. The germline V gene has CDR1 SGHRS and CDR2 YFSETQ. V lost 4 bases and J lost 3, with 4 bases in between. This CDR3 has 12 residues. CDR3 residues: CASSPDTGELFF. In nucleotides, the CDR3 is TGCGCCAGCAGCCCGGACACCGGGGAGCTGTTTTTT.